The rows below give T cell receptor beta chains drawn from one sample of a study of cytomegalovirus exposure and HLA in healthy donors. Here immunoSEQ multiplex PCR was the method, and the copy in TCRdb shows in-frame clones only, minus some. The data hold about 250,000 clones, with around 66% observed a single time. Material: PBMCs. These TCRs come from a female donor in good health and CMV-seronegative. Each CDR3 is given with its conserved first and last residue. Fields, in order: clone size, D gene, V gene, J gene, CDR3 DNA, CDR3 protein. A D gene is named only where the DNA matches it firmly. Clone sizes are given selectively: once, few, many, or a class where the clone is expanded.

-,-,TRBV19,TRBJ2-5,TGTGCCAGTAGTATCAATAGCGTCCAGTACTTC,CASSINSVQYF
-,TRBD1,TRBV28,TRBJ1-4,TGTGCCAGCACCACAACAGGGGTAGGGGAAAAACTGTTTTTT,CASTTTGVGEKLFF
-,TRBD1,TRBV5-1,TRBJ2-7,TGCGCCAGCAGCCCCTCGGGACAGGGCCCCTACGAGCAGTACTTC,CASSPSGQGPYEQYF
-,TRBD1,TRBV11-2,TRBJ1-1,TGTGCCAGCAGCTTGATGACAGGGGGCACTGAAGCTTTCTTT,CASSLMTGGTEAFF
-,-,TRBV27,TRBJ1-3,TGTGCCACCCCAACTGGAAACACCATATATTTT,CATPTGNTIYF
-,-,TRBV5-1,TRBJ2-7,TGCGCCAGCAGCTTGGCCGATGCTGACAGACCCTCCTCCTACGAGCAGTACTTC,CASSLADADRPSSYEQYF
-,-,TRBV5-5,TRBJ2-7,TGTGCCAGCAGCTTGATTATATCCTACGAGCAGTACTTC,CASSLIISYEQYF
-,TRBD2,TRBV10-2,TRBJ2-1,TGCGCCAGCACTAGCGGTCGCCCCTATGAGCAGTTCTTC,CASTSGRPYEQFF
-,TRBD1,TRBV27,TRBJ2-3,TGTGCCAGCAGTCCTTACGGACAGGGGACAGATACGCAGTATTTT,CASSPYGQGTDTQYF
-,TRBD1,TRBV25-1,TRBJ1-4,TGTGCCAGCAGTGATCCGGGGCCCAGGGGGCAGGAAGAAAAACTGTTTTTT,CASSDPGPRGQEEKLFF
-,-,TRBV20-1,TRBJ1-4,TGCAGTGCTGCGAGGGGGGGAAAACTGTTTTTT,CSAARGGKLFF
-,TRBD1,TRBV29-1,TRBJ2-7,TGCAGCGTTGAGGACAGGGGGGAGCAGTACTTC,CSVEDRGEQYF
-,TRBD1,TRBV5-1,TRBJ2-7,TGCGCCAGCAGCCCTTGGATTGGACAGGGGGCCAGCGAGCAGTACTTC,CASSPWIGQGASEQYF
-,-,TRBV19,TRBJ1-5,TGTGCCAGTAGTGCCGGGGGAAAGTACAATCAGCCCCAGCATTTT,CASSAGGKYNQPQHF
-,TRBD1,TRBV5-8,TRBJ2-2,TGTGCCAGCAGCCCAAGTTTAGGACAGGGGGACACCGGGGAGCTGTTTTTT,CASSPSLGQGDTGELFF
few,TRBD2,TRBV13,TRBJ2-3,TGTGCCAGCAGCACTAGCGGTGCGGATACGCAGTATTTT,CASSTSGADTQYF
few,TRBD1,TRBV19,TRBJ1-1,TGTGCCAGTAGTAAAACCCAGGGGGCTGCCACTGAAGCTTTCTTT,CASSKTQGAATEAFF
-,-,TRBV6-5,TRBJ1-2,TGTGCCAGCAGTTACTCGAATCGGGCAGGGGATGGCTACACCTTC,CASSYSNRAGDGYTF
once,TRBD2,TRBV13,TRBJ2-1,TGTGCCAGCAGCCCGGGACTAGCGTTTTACAATGAGCAGTTCTTC,CASSPGLAFYNEQFF
-,TRBD2,TRBV7-6,TRBJ2-1,TGTGCCAGCAGCTTACTAGCGGAACCGTACAATGGGCAGTTCTTC,CASSLLAEPYNGQFF
-,-,TRBV5-4,TRBJ2-6,TGTGCCAGCAGCTCCTTATCGGGTACAGGGGCCAACGTCCTGACTTTC,CASSSLSGTGANVLTF
-,-,TRBV7-3,TRBJ1-1,TGTGCCAGCAGCCGACAGCCGAACACTGAAGCTTTCTTT,CASSRQPNTEAFF
once,TRBD1,TRBV20-1,TRBJ1-2,TGCAGTGCTCCTACAGGGGTTGGTTACACCTTC,CSAPTGVGYTF
-,TRBD2,TRBV7-2,TRBJ2-5,TGTGCCAGCAGCTTAGCGATAGCGGGAGGGCTAGAGACCCAGTACTTC,CASSLAIAGGLETQYF
once,TRBD1,TRBV27,TRBJ2-2,TGTGCCAGCAGACGACAGGGGACCGGGGAGCTGTTTTTT,CASRRQGTGELFF
-,TRBD1,TRBV2,TRBJ1-5,TGTGCCAGCAGTGGCCTAGACAGGGTTGACCAGCCCCAGCATTTT,CASSGLDRVDQPQHF
-,TRBD1,TRBV4-1,TRBJ2-6,TGCGCCAGCAGCCAAGGCAGACAGGGAATCGTTGGGGCCAACGTCCTGACTTTC,CASSQGRQGIVGANVLTF
-,-,TRBV21-1,TRBJ1-3,TGTGCCACTCCCTCCTGTCCCCTCGGAAACACCATATATTTT,CATPSCPLGNTIYF
-,-,TRBV7-9,TRBJ2-5,TGTTCCAGCAGCCCCGGCGGGGAGACCCAGTACTTC,CSSSPGGETQYF
-,TRBD2,TRBV28,TRBJ2-7,TGTGCCAGCAGGTCAGCGGGAGTGGGTGACGAGCAGTACTTC,CASRSAGVGDEQYF
-,-,TRBV19,TRBJ1-4,TGTGCCAGTAGTATGGGGGGAGGCGGGGAAAAACTGTTTTTT,CASSMGGGGEKLFF
-,TRBD2,TRBV5-4,TRBJ2-7,TGTGCCAGCAGCTCCGGACTAGCGGAGAAGTACTTC,CASSSGLAEKYF
-,TRBD2,TRBV7-8,TRBJ2-5,TGTGCCAGCAGCTTAGGGGGACTAGCGACTCAAGAGACCCAGTACTTC,CASSLGGLATQETQYF
-,-,TRBV11-3,TRBJ1-2,TGTGCCAGCAGCCCCCAGGGCAGGGATGCCTATGGCTACACCTTC,CASSPQGRDAYGYTF
once,-,TRBV6-5,TRBJ2-2,TGTGCCAGCAGTTACTCGACTCCCGGGGAGCTGTTTTTT,CASSYSTPGELFF
-,TRBD1,TRBV28,TRBJ2-7,TGTGCCAGCAGTAGGGCAGGGGGTGGCTACGAGCAGTACTTC,CASSRAGGGYEQYF
-,TRBD1,TRBV7-2,TRBJ1-2,TGTGCCAGCAGCCGGACAGGGTACGGCTACACCTTC,CASSRTGYGYTF
-,-,TRBV2,TRBJ1-2,TGTGCCAGTAGACTCGGGGGATTAGAGGGTGGCTACACCTTC,CASRLGGLEGGYTF
-,-,TRBV27,TRBJ2-2,TGTGCCAGCAGTTTACGGAGTGGAGGCACCGGGGAGCTGTTTTTT,CASSLRSGGTGELFF
-,-,TRBV11-2,TRBJ1-4,TGTGCCAGCAGCCACAATACCGGGGGGAAACTGTTTTTT,CASSHNTGGKLFF
once,TRBD2,TRBV14,TRBJ2-1,TGTGCCAGCAGCCCCGGGGGGATAGGTGGCAATGAGCAGTTCTTC,CASSPGGIGGNEQFF
-,-,TRBV28,TRBJ1-6,TGTGCCAGCAGTGTGTGGGGGGGCCAGGTGTCACCCCTCCACTTT,CASSVWGGQVSPLHF
-,TRBD1,TRBV6-1,TRBJ2-7,TGTGCCAGCAGTCCCCGACAGGGGGCGCACTACGAGCAGTGCTTC,CASSPRQGAHYEQCF
-,-,TRBV7-2,TRBJ2-5,TGTGCCAGCAGCCACGACCCCGACCCAGGAGGCGAGTACTTC,CASSHDPDPGGEYF
-,-,TRBV6-1,TRBJ1-4,TGTGCCAGCAGTGAAGGCGGAAAACTGTTTTTT,CASSEGGKLFF
few,-,TRBV2,TRBJ1-2,TGTGCCAGCACGGGGAACTATGGCTACACCTTC,CASTGNYGYTF
-,TRBD2,TRBV6-1,TRBJ2-3,TGTGCCAGCAGTGAAGACTTCTTGCTTAGCGGGAGGGTAGGAGATACGCAGTATTTT,CASSEDFLLSGRVGDTQYF
-,TRBD1,TRBV7-7,TRBJ2-5,TGTGCCAGCAGCTTAGGGACAGGGGCAGGAGAGACCCAGTACTTC,CASSLGTGAGETQYF
-,-,TRBV6-5,TRBJ2-1,TGTGCCAGCAGTTACCCAACACTGGAGGAGTTCTTC,CASSYPTLEEFF
-,-,TRBV27,TRBJ2-1,TGTGCCAGCAGTCCCGCCCATGGTAGTGAGCAGTTCTTC,CASSPAHGSEQFF
-,-,TRBV2,TRBJ2-5,TGTGCCAGCAGTCGATTAGCGAGAGAGACCCAGTACTTC,CASSRLARETQYF
once,-,TRBV15,TRBJ2-1,TGTGCCACCAGCACTAGCGTCTCCGAGCAGTTCTTC,CATSTSVSEQFF
-,-,TRBV5-1,TRBJ2-4,TGCGCCAGCACGATAGGCACAGGAAACATTCAGTACTTC,CASTIGTGNIQYF
-,TRBD2,TRBV14,TRBJ2-1,TGTGCCAGCAGCCAAGGAGCGGGAGCCTACAATGAGCAGTTCTTC,CASSQGAGAYNEQFF
-,TRBD1,TRBV7-6,TRBJ2-7,TGTGCCAGCAGCTTATCCCGGACAGGACTCTACGAGCAGTACTTC,CASSLSRTGLYEQYF
-,-,TRBV6-5,TRBJ2-7,TGTGCCAGCAGCCTAGGCGCGGGTCGCTCCTACGAGCAGTACTTC,CASSLGAGRSYEQYF
-,-,TRBV5-4,TRBJ1-3,TGTGCCAGCAGCCTTTCCGCAGGGAGGGGCGGCGACACCATATATTTT,CASSLSAGRGGDTIYF
-,-,TRBV21-1,TRBJ2-1,TGTGCCAGCAGCAAAGCGGTAGCGGGAGGAGGCGATGAGCAGTTCTTC,CASSKAVAGGGDEQFF
-,TRBD2,TRBV4-2,TRBJ2-1,TGTGCCAGCAGCCAAGATAAAGCGGGAGCACAGAAGCAGTTCTTC,CASSQDKAGAQKQFF
-,-,TRBV5-1,TRBJ1-3,TGCGCCAGCAGCTTTGACACGAGCTCTGGAAACACCATATATTTT,CASSFDTSSGNTIYF